This entry concerns a single T cell receptor beta chain. These data belong to a study of T cell changes during pregnancy in multiple sclerosis. Data came from immunoSEQ multiplex PCR; TCRdb stores just in-frame clones and leaves some out. The data hold some 42,000 clones, with about 90% observed a single time. Trimming took 0 bases from V and 4 from J; bases not matched to a gene: 5. CDR1 is SGHTS and CDR2 is YDEGEE in the germline V gene. The CDR3 runs 16 residues. The TCR originated in a female donor with multiple sclerosis, enrolled in a pregnancy study. The sample consisted of CD4+ T cells from peripheral blood mononuclear cells, taken after pregnancy. The chain is built from TRBV5-8 and TRBJ1-5, with 9 bases fitting TRBD1. DNA of the CDR3: TGTGCCAGCAGCTTGGGGGGACAGGGATGGAATCAGCCCCAGCATTTT. It yields the protein CASSLGGQGWNQPQHF. The whole variable domain, remainder taken from reference TRBV5-8 and TRBJ1-5, is EAGVTQSPTHLIKTRGQQATLRCSPISGHTSVYWYQQALGLGLQFLLWYDEGEERNRGNFPPRFSGRQFPNYSSELNVNALELEDSALYLCASSLGGQGWNQPQHFGDGTRLSIL.